This T cell receptor (beta chain) was captured in a study of blood T cell repertoires in COVID-19. Turning to the study itself: There were acute and convalescent COVID-19 samples, and they came from the United States, Italy and Spain. The analysed material was cDNA or gDNA that came from T cells, B-cell-depleted T cells, or PBMCs.

The germline gives CDR1 SGDLS, CDR2 YYNGEE. V shed 0 bases and J 7 bases; nucleotides not matched to a gene: 7. CDR3 size: 15 residues. In the original workflow: Estimation of nucleated cell counts relied on the amplification of reference gene primers. Here immunoSEQ multiplex PCR was the method, and the copy in TCRdb shows in-frame clones only, minus some. For V, J and clone size, that table is used; D and trimming come from the DNA. This repertoire shows under 300,000 clones, about nine tenths found once; its top ten account for 3% to 4.5%. The specimen sequenced was peripheral blood. The rearrangement joins TRBV9 to TRBJ2-4; 7 nucleotides match TRBD1. The source is a woman between 35 and 50 years old with acute or convalescent COVID-19. The CDR3 spells CASSVGQGDGNIQYF. For the CDR3, the DNA is TGTGCCAGCAGCGTAGGACAGGGTGACGGGAACATTCAGTACTTC.